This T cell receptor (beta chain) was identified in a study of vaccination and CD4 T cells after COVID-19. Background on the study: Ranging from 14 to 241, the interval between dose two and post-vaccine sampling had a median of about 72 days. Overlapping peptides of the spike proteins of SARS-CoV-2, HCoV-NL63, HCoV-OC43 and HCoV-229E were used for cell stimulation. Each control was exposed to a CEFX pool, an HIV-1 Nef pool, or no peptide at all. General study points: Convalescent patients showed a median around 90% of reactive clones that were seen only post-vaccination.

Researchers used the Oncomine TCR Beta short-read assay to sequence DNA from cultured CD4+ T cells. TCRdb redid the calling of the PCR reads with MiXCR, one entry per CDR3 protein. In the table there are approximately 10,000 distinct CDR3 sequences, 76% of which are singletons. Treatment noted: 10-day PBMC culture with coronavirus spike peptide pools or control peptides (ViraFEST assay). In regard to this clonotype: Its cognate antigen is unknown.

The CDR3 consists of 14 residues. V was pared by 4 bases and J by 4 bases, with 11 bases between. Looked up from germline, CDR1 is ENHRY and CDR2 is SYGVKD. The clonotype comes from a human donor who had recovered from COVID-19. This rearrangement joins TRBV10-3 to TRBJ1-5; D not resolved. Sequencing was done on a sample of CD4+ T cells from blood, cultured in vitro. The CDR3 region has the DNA TGTGCCATCAGTGGTTTGGGGAATAATCAGCCCCAGCATTTT. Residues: CAISGLGNNQPQHF.